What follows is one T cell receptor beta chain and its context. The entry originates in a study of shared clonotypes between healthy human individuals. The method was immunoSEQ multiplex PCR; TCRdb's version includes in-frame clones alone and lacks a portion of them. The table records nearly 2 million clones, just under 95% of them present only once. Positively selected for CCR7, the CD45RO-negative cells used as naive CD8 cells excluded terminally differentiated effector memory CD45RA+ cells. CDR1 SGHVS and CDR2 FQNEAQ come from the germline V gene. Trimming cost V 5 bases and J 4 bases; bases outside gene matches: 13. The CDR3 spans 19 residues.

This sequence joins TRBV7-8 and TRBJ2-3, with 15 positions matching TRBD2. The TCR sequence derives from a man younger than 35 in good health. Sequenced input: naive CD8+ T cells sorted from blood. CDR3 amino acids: CASSIWTSGGAGVADTQYF. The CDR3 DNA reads TGTGCCAGCAGCATCTGGACTAGCGGGGGGGCCGGAGTTGCAGATACGCAGTATTTT.